One sample yielded the 28 T cell receptor beta chains listed below, sequenced in a study of radiotherapy plus CTLA-4 blockade in lung cancer. Sequencing was performed with immunoSEQ multiplex PCR; in TCRdb, only in-frame clones are kept and a portion is missing. This sample has about 97,000 clones, with around 79% found just once. The sample in question was peripheral blood, obtained from a patient treated with radiotherapy plus ipilimumab. The receptor set was obtained from a human donor with non-small cell lung cancer who had a partial response to radiotherapy plus ipilimumab. Some clones in this sample may be carry-over from other donors' samples.

This rearrangement joins TRBV6-1 to TRBJ2-3, with D maybe TRBD2 (7 bases). Trimming removed 3 bases at V and 6 bases at J, with 19 bases between. Germline CDR1 is MNHNS and CDR2 is SASEGT. This CDR3 contains 16 residues. CDR3 protein: CASSEVSGGDLDTQYF. Written as DNA, the CDR3 is TGTGCCAGCAGTGAGGTGTCGGGGGGCGACCTGGATACGCAGTATTTT.

CDR3 sequence reads: CASSDRGYGNQPQHF. The CDR3 nucleotides read TGTGCCAGCAGTGACAGGGGGTATGGTAATCAGCCCCAGCATTTT. This sequence joins TRBV6-6 and TRBJ1-5, with TRBD1 identical over 9 bases. J gave up 4 bases and V 5 bases, and 6 bases lay outside the gene matches. Germline CDR1 and CDR2: MNHNY and SVGAGI (reference sequence). The CDR3 is 15 residues long.

The chain recombines TRBV28 with TRBJ1-2, with TRBD1 as a possible D gene (5 bases). Germline CDR1 MDHEN, CDR2 SYDVKM. The V end was cut by 4 bases, the J end by 6 bases, with 18 bases between. The CDR3 contains 15 residues. The CDR3 protein is CASSSSPWGGDGYTF. CDR3 nucleotide sequence: TGTGCCAGCAGTTCTTCCCCATGGGGGGGTGATGGCTACACCTTC.

In this sample, this clone turned up a few times. The CDR3 is CASSSWGSGSALHF. As DNA, the CDR3 is TGTGCCAGCAGTTCTTGGGGCTCCGGTTCGGCCCTCCACTTT. This chain connects TRBV25-1 to TRBJ1-6; TRBD1 is a possible D gene (5 bases). Germline-derived CDR1 and CDR2 are MGHDK and SYGVNS. CDR3 length: 14 amino acids. V was pared by 5 bases and J by 14 bases, with 19 bases between. Complete variable domain (other parts from reference TRBV25-1 and TRBJ1-6): EADIYQTPRYLVIGTGKKITLECSQTMGHDKMYWYQQDPGMELHLIHYSYGVNSTEKGDLSSESTVSRIRTEHFPLTLESARPSHTSQYLCASSSWGSGSALHFGNGTRLTVT.

The chain carries TRBV4-1 and TRBJ2-5, with a tentative D call TRBD1 (6 bases). Germline CDR1 is MGHRA and CDR2 is YSYEKL. V was shortened by 2 bases and J by 2 bases, with 12 bases between the two germline ends. The CDR3 is 15 amino acids. The CDR3 spells CASSQLPDRQETQYF. The CDR3 region has the DNA TGCGCCAGCAGCCAACTACCGGACAGACAAGAGACCCAGTACTTC.

The chain employs TRBV5-1 and TRBJ2-3, with TRBD1 matching over 7 bases. Germline trimming cut 3 bases from V and 3 bases from J; bases unmatched to any gene: 7. The length of the CDR3 is 15 residues. The germline CDR1 and CDR2 sequences are SGHRS and YFSETQ. The CDR3 DNA reads TGCGCCAGCAGCTCGGGACAGTTGGGAACAGATACGCAGTATTTT. Translation: CASSSGQLGTDTQYF. The whole variable domain, filled in from reference TRBV5-1 and TRBJ2-3, reads KAGVTQTPRYLIKTRGQQVTLSCSPISGHRSVSWYQQTPGQGLQFLFEYFSETQRNKGNFPGRFSGRQFSNSRSEMNVSTLELGDSALYLCASSSGQLGTDTQYFGPGTRLTVL.

The chain is built from TRBV30 and TRBJ1-5; unclear D gene. CDR1 is GTSNPN and CDR2 is SVGIG in the germline V gene (reference sequence). Trimming took 4 bases from V and 4 from J, leaving 11 bases between them. This CDR3 contains 13 residues. The CDR3 sequence is CAWTHSSNQPQHF. CDR3 in DNA: TGTGCCTGGACCCACAGCAGTAATCAGCCCCAGCATTTT. The variable domain in full, completed from reference TRBV30 and TRBJ1-5, reads SQTIHQWPATLVQPVGSPLSLECTVEGTSNPNLYWYRQAAGRGLQLLFYSVGIGQISSEVPQNLSASRPQDRQFILSSKKLLLSDSGFYLCAWTHSSNQPQHFGDGTRLSIL.

J is TRBJ2-5 and V is TRBV21-1; the table's D call, TRBD1, was not checked against the DNA. TRBV21-1 is a pseudogene locus. The CDR3 loop spans 14 amino acids. The CDR3 sequence: CASSGDRIQETQYF. CDR3 sequence (DNA): TGTGCCAGCAGCGGGGACAGGATCCAAGAGACCCAGTACTTC.

The chain recombines TRBV5-1 with TRBJ2-5; maybe TRBD2 (5 bases). Near its end, the DNA agrees better with TRBJ2-7, so the J call may be wrong. Per the germline V gene, CDR1 is SGHRS and CDR2 is YFSETQ. There are 14 residues in the CDR3. CDR3 nucleotide sequence: TGCGCCAGCAGCTTAGCAGGAGTAGCGTACGAGCAGTACTTC. As protein: CASSLAGVAYEQYF.

This clone has more than one count but fewer than ten. The chain carries TRBV19 and TRBJ1-5, with a weak D call TRBD1 (6 bases). The germline V gene encodes CDR1 LNHDA and CDR2 SQIVND (reference sequence). This CDR3 has 15 amino acids. The V and J ends lost 5 bases and 1 base respectively, with 12 bases between them. CDR3 sequence reads: CASSGGRGSNQPQHF. The CDR3 region has the DNA TGTGCCAGTAGTGGGGGCAGGGGAAGCAATCAGCCCCAGCATTTT.

The V gene is TRBV4-2, the J gene TRBJ1-1, with D hard to call. The V end was cut by 0 bases, the J end by 7 bases, with 12 bases between. This CDR3 spans 14 amino acids. Germline V lookup: CDR1 LGHNA, CDR2 YNFKEQ. CDR3 in amino acids: CASSQEIGVYEAFF. Written as DNA, the CDR3 is TGTGCCAGCAGCCAAGAAATAGGAGTATATGAAGCTTTCTTT.

V and J are TRBV7-8 and TRBJ2-5, with D perhaps TRBD2 (7 bases). The CDR3 extends over 13 amino acids. Per germline, CDR1 SGHVS and CDR2 FQNEAQ. The germline V and J ends were trimmed by 7 bases and 5 bases, with 14 bases remaining between them. CDR3 sequence reads: CASTLGGLETQYF. The CDR3 DNA sequence: TGTGCCAGCACCCTGGGGGGGCTCGAGACCCAGTACTTC.

This chain connects TRBV6-1 to TRBJ1-6; no reliable D call. The CDR3 loop spans 14 amino acids. CDR1 MNHNS and CDR2 SASEGT come from the germline V gene. Trimming stripped 7 bases from V and 8 bases from J, with 15 bases between. The CDR3 nucleotides read TGTGCCAGCACCGCCCTCGGGGTGGATTCACCCCTCCACTTT. This gives the protein CASTALGVDSPLHF.

The chain is built from TRBV18 and TRBJ2-1; 11 bases are shared with TRBD2. The trim removed 0 bases at V and 0 bases at J, leaving 16 bases unmatched. The CDR3 contains 22 residues. Germline assignment: CDR1 KGHSH and CDR2 LQKENI. CDR3 protein: CASSPPAFVAGGKLSSYNEQFF. The CDR3 DNA reads as TGTGCCAGCTCACCACCGGCTTTTGTAGCGGGGGGGAAATTGAGCTCCTACAATGAGCAGTTCTTC.

V gene TRBV15 combines with J gene TRBJ1-1; a possible D gene is TRBD1 (5 bases). Germline CDR1 and CDR2: LNHNV and YYDKDF (reference sequence). This CDR3 comprises 15 residues. V gave up 4 bases and J gave up 5 bases, with 17 bases separating them. The CDR3 nucleotides read TGTGCCACCAGCAAGAGGGGCGGGGGGGTAACTGAAGCTTTCTTT. Residues: CATSKRGGGVTEAFF.

The V and J genes are TRBV27 and TRBJ2-5, with TRBD2 identical over 12 bases. The CDR3 loop spans 16 amino acids. Germline V gene sequence: CDR1 MNHEY, CDR2 SMNVEV (reference sequence). With 4 bases clipped from V and 5 bases from J, the junction kept 8 bases outside the gene matches. CDR3 bases: TGTGCCAGCAGTTACCGACTAGCGGGAGCGCGGGAGACCCAGTACTTC. Amino acids: CASSYRLAGARETQYF.

This chain uses TRBV7-2 with TRBJ2-3; possible D gene TRBD2, 6 bases. This CDR3 has 15 residues. Per the germline V gene, CDR1 is SGHTA and CDR2 is FQGNSA. V dropped 4 bases and J dropped 6 bases, with 17 bases sitting between them. In DNA, the CDR3 is TGTGCCAGCAGCTGGGCCGGGACCGCGGGGGATACGCAGTATTTT. This codes for CASSWAGTAGDTQYF. Using reference TRBV7-2 and TRBJ2-3 for the parts outside the CDR3, the full variable domain is GAGVSQSPSNKVTEKGKDVELRCDPISGHTALYWYRQSLGQGLEFLIYFQGNSAPDKSGLPSDRFSAERTGGSVSTLTIQRTQQEDSAVYLCASSWAGTAGDTQYFGPGTRLTVL.

The chain joins TRBV10-3 to TRBJ2-3, with 7 bases matching TRBD1. The germline gives CDR1 ENHRY, CDR2 SYGVKD. The CDR3 extends over 15 amino acids. Trimming cost V 2 bases and J 1 base; bases outside gene matches: 3. DNA of the CDR3: TGTGCCATCAGTGAGACAGGACAGGGCACAGATACGCAGTATTTT. As protein: CAISETGQGTDTQYF.

This rearrangement joins TRBV28 to TRBJ2-7; D may be TRBD2 (6 bases). Germline values: CDR1 MDHEN, CDR2 SYDVKM. This CDR3 spans 15 amino acids. V was pared by 5 bases and J by 2 bases, with 16 bases between. The CDR3 here is CASSRGALVPYEQYF. CDR3 sequence (DNA): TGTGCCAGCAGTCGCGGGGCACTGGTTCCCTACGAGCAGTACTTC.

The chain employs TRBV5-1 and TRBJ2-7, with TRBD1 as a possible D gene (6 bases). CDR3 length: 14 residues. Trimming left V 2 bases short and J 4 bases short, with 13 bases between. Germline values: CDR1 SGHRS, CDR2 YFSETQ. CDR3 sequence: CASSLQGTSYEQYF. In DNA, the CDR3 is TGCGCCAGCAGCTTACAGGGCACAAGTTACGAGCAGTACTTC.

The chain has TRBV6-6 and TRBJ2-1, with TRBD2 identical over 11 bases. Germline V gene lookup returns CDR1 MNHNY and CDR2 SVGAGI (reference sequence). The CDR3 length is 16 residues. The junction had 5 bases not matched to a gene; V was cut back by 0 bases and J by 7 bases. CDR3 loop: CASSYSGLAGGNEQFF. CDR3 DNA sequence: TGTGCCAGCAGTTACTCAGGACTAGCGGGTGGAAATGAGCAGTTCTTC.

This sequence joins TRBV28 and TRBJ1-1; no firm D call. V was shortened by 6 bases and J by 4 bases, with 18 bases between the two germline ends. The germline gives CDR1 MDHEN, CDR2 SYDVKM. The CDR3 has 15 amino acids. The CDR3 sequence: CASRTPWGGFTEAFF. The CDR3 DNA is TGTGCCAGCAGAACTCCCTGGGGAGGGTTCACTGAAGCTTTCTTT. Based on the CDR3 plus reference TRBV28 and TRBJ1-1, the full variable domain is DVKVTQSSRYLVKRTGEKVFLECVQDMDHENMFWYRQDPGLGLRLIYFSYDVKMKEKGDIPEGYSVSREKKERFSLILESASTNQTSMYLCASRTPWGGFTEAFFGQGTRLTVV.

This chain uses TRBV18 with TRBJ2-7; no clear D. The V end lost 6 bases, the J end lost 0 bases, and 6 bases lay between the germline ends. The CDR3 consists of 12 residues. Germline V gene lookup returns CDR1 KGHSH and CDR2 LQKENI. The CDR3: CASSSSSYEQYF. The CDR3 bases are TGTGCCAGCTCGTCTAGCTCCTACGAGCAGTACTTC.

This clone was seen only a few times. In nucleotides, the CDR3 is TGTGCCAGCACGTTAAACACTGAAGCTTTCTTT. Amino acids: CASTLNTEAFF. The rearrangement uses TRBV5-8 and TRBJ1-1, with D hard to call. Trimming left V 6 bases short and J 2 bases short, with 5 bases between. Germline lookup yields CDR1 SGHTS and CDR2 YDEGEE. The CDR3 has 11 residues.

This clone appeared once. V usage is TRBV28 and J usage is TRBJ2-7, with 7 nucleotides matching TRBD2. Germline CDR1 reads MDHEN; CDR2 reads SYDVKM. J was trimmed by 0 bases and V by 5 bases; bases with no gene match: 7. The CDR3 consists of 15 residues. The CDR3 DNA follows: TGTGCCAGCAGTGAGTTCGGCGGGGGCTCCTACGAGCAGTACTTC. Its translation: CASSEFGGGSYEQYF. Full variable domain (missing parts from reference TRBV28 and TRBJ2-7): DVKVTQSSRYLVKRTGEKVFLECVQDMDHENMFWYRQDPGLGLRLIYFSYDVKMKEKGDIPEGYSVSREKKERFSLILESASTNQTSMYLCASSEFGGGSYEQYFGPGTRLTVT.

The chain uses TRBV28 and TRBJ1-4; D not resolved. Trimming left V 1 base short and J 8 bases short, with 14 bases between. This CDR3 is built from 15 residues. CDR1 is MDHEN and CDR2 is SYDVKM in the germline V gene. This CDR3 reads CASSLSPGWVEKLFF. The CDR3 nucleotides read TGTGCCAGCAGTTTATCCCCGGGGTGGGTAGAAAAACTGTTTTTT.

This chain connects TRBV19 to TRBJ2-2; 8 bases fit TRBD1. Trimming at V came to 10 bases and at J to 4 bases, leaving 8 bases not matched to a gene. The CDR3 length is 14 residues. The germline V gene encodes CDR1 LNHDA and CDR2 SQIVND (reference sequence). Here the CDR3 reads CATADRVSTGELFF. The CDR3 DNA reads TGTGCCACGGCGGACAGGGTGAGCACCGGGGAGCTGTTTTTT.

J is TRBJ2-3 and V is TRBV29-1; 9 bases are shared with TRBD2. The CDR3 is 13 amino acids. The germline V gene encodes CDR1 SQVTM and CDR2 ANQGSEA. Unmatched junction bases numbered 6, after V lost 7 bases and J lost 4 bases. The CDR3: CSALAGAPDTQYF. The CDR3 bases are TGCAGCGCCTTAGCGGGAGCCCCAGATACGCAGTATTTT.